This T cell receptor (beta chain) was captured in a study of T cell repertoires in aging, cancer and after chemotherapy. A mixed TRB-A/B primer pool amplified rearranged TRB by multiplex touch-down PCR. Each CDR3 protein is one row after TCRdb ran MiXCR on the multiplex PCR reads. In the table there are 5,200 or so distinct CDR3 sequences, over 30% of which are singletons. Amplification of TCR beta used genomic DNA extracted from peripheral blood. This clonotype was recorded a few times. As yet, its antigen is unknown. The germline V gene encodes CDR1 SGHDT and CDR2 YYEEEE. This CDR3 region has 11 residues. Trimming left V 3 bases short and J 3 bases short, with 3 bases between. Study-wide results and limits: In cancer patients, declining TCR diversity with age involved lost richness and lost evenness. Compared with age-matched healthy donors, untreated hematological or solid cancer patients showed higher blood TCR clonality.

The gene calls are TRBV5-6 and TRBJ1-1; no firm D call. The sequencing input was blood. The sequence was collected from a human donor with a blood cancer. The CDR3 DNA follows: TGTGCCAGCAGCTGGGACACTGAAGCTTTCTTT. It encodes CASSWDTEAFF.